A selection of T cell receptor beta chains follows, all from one sample in a study of control samples from healthy donors and cancer patients. Assay: immunoSEQ multiplex PCR; the TCRdb copy retains only in-frame clones and omits some. This sample yields 90,000 or so clones, of which about 85% are seen a single time; roughly an eighth belongs to the top ten. The sequencing input was blood. These receptors all stem from a woman between 65 and 79 years old in good health. CDR3s include the opening cysteine and the closing phenylalanine or tryptophan. The D gene is left open where the match is weak.

j_call	v_call	d_call	cdr3_length	cdr3_nt	cdr3_aa
TRBJ2-7	TRBV5-1	TRBD1	15	TGCGCCAGCAGCCACGGGGCGACAGGGAACTACGAGCAGTACTTC	CASSHGATGNYEQYF
TRBJ2-7	TRBV29-1	NA	14	TGCAGCGCGACAGGATTGTCTATCCCGTACGAGCAGTACTTC	CSATGLSIPYEQYF
TRBJ1-6	TRBV3-1/TRBV3-2	NA	15	TGTGCCAGCAGCCAATACTCGGGGGTCGAGGCACCCCTCCACTTT	CASSQYSGVEAPLHF
TRBJ1-2	TRBV6-5	TRBD1	15	TGTGCCAGCAGTTACTCGGCCGGGACAGGGGGCGCAGACACCTTC	CASSYSAGTGGADTF
TRBJ1-1	TRBV5-4	NA	15	TGTGCCAGCAGCGGTAAGGACAGCATGAACACTGAAGCTTTCTTT	CASSGKDSMNTEAFF
TRBJ2-5	TRBV2	TRBD2	14	TGTGCCAGCAGTGTAGCGGGGGGGCCTTTGACCCAGTACTTC	CASSVAGGPLTQYF
TRBJ2-2	TRBV2	NA	14	TGTGCCAGCAGTGATATGGCTAGGTCCGGGGAGCTGTTTTTT	CASSDMARSGELFF
TRBJ1-2	TRBV7-2	NA	15	TGTGCCAGCAGCCCCGACCAGGGACGGCCACGGGGCTACACCTTC	CASSPDQGRPRGYTF
TRBJ1-1	TRBV29-1	NA	11	TGCAGCGTTGAGTGGGTTACTGAAGCTTTCTTT	CSVEWVTEAFF
TRBJ2-1	TRBV2	NA	13	TGTGCCAGCCAGGGGGGCAGGGACAATGAGCAGTTCTTC	CASQGGRDNEQFF